These 23 T cell receptor beta chains share one sample of origin, sequenced in a study of long-term antiretroviral therapy in people with HIV (dated by TCRdb to between 2021 and 2024). Sequencing of the TRB variable region was done with the immunoSEQ hsTCRB v3.0 assay at survey level resolution. Sourced from immuneACCESS, this table was stored by TCRdb with only in-frame sequences that have V and J called. A share of the clones is absent; for the studies checked, an unresolved V gene accounts for under half, and the remainder has no known explanation. This sample holds about 30,000 clones; approximately 90% were observed only once. 4% to 4.5% of the sample goes to the ten largest clones. The sequenced sample was unsorted PBMCs, obtained 5.2 years after starting antiretroviral therapy. The receptors originated from a woman between 35 and 50 years old with HIV.

This chain connects TRBV14 to TRBJ1-1, with 9 bases matching TRBD1. The CDR3 covers 16 residues. Germline V CDR1 and CDR2: SGHDN, FVKESK. After removal of 5 bases from V and 3 bases from J, the junction contained 10 bases not matched to a gene. CDR3 amino acids: CASSSQGATLHTEAFF. The CDR3 DNA reads as TGTGCCAGCAGCTCACAGGGGGCCACCCTCCACACTGAAGCTTTCTTT.

This chain connects TRBV6-5 to TRBJ2-3, with D uncertain. There are 16 residues in the CDR3. V lost 2 bases, J lost 1 base, and 13 bases lay in between. Germline V gene data show CDR1 as MNHEY and CDR2 as SVGAGI. CDR3 loop: CASSYRKVRGTDTQYF. In nucleotides, the CDR3 is TGTGCCAGCAGTTACCGGAAGGTGCGCGGCACAGATACGCAGTATTTT.

The chain combines TRBV13 with TRBJ1-4, with no clear D. This CDR3 contains 17 residues. Trimming left V 1 base short and J 0 bases short, with 12 bases between. Germline CDR1 PRHDT, CDR2 FYEKMQ (reference sequence). The CDR3 DNA reads TGTGCCAGCAGCTTAGCCTCCGCCCGGACAACTAATGAAAAACTGTTTTTT. Translated: CASSLASARTTNEKLFF.

The CDR3 DNA reads TGTGCCAGCAGCTGGGACGGAAACACCATATATTTT. It yields the protein CASSWDGNTIYF. The gene calls are TRBV5-6 and TRBJ1-3; a weak D match, TRBD1 (5 bases). Trimming took 3 bases from V and 4 from J, leaving 5 bases between them. The germline gives CDR1 SGHDT, CDR2 YYEEEE. This CDR3 is built from 12 residues. The whole variable domain, filled in from reference TRBV5-6 and TRBJ1-3, reads DAGVTQSPTHLIKTRGQQVTLRCSPKSGHDTVSWYQQALGQGPQFIFQYYEEEERQRGNFPDRFSGHQFPNYSSELNVNALLLGDSALYLCASSWDGNTIYFGEGSWLTVV.

This chain connects TRBV7-9 to TRBJ2-7; perhaps TRBD1 as D (6 bases). This CDR3 spans 14 amino acids. The germline V and J ends were trimmed by 5 bases and 0 bases, with 11 bases remaining between them. Germline lookup yields CDR1 SEHNR and CDR2 FQNEAQ (reference sequence). The CDR3 is CASSQTGSSYEQYF. CDR3 bases: TGTGCCAGCAGCCAAACAGGGAGCTCCTACGAGCAGTACTTC.

This sequence joins TRBV14 and TRBJ2-3, with TRBD2 matching over 7 bases. The CDR3 has 16 residues. V gave up 4 bases and J gave up 3 bases; unmatched junction bases: 10. Germline loops: CDR1 SGHDN, CDR2 FVKESK. The CDR3 sequence is CASSPRRLAATDTQYF. The CDR3 bases are TGTGCCAGCAGCCCCCGTCGTCTAGCGGCTACAGATACGCAGTATTTT.

The chain links TRBV7-9 to TRBJ1-1; unclear D gene. CDR1 is SEHNR and CDR2 is FQNEAQ in the germline V gene (reference sequence). CDR3 length equals 15 residues. The ends were cut back, 5 bases at V and 0 bases at J, with 13 bases in the middle. CDR3 in amino acids: CASSPQQAMNTEAFF. The DNA for the CDR3 is TGTGCCAGCAGCCCTCAGCAAGCCATGAACACTGAAGCTTTCTTT.

The gene calls are TRBV2 and TRBJ1-5, with D maybe TRBD1 (6 bases). Trimming removed 5 bases at V and 3 bases at J, with 11 bases between. CDR1 is SNHLY and CDR2 is FYNNEI in the germline V gene. CDR3 size: 14 residues. Written as DNA, the CDR3 is TGTGCCAGCAGTCCTGGGGGGCCCAATCAGCCCCAGCATTTT. Protein: CASSPGGPNQPQHF.

This clone was seen a single time. The V call is TRBV7-9, the J call TRBJ2-3; the D is unclear. Germline loops: CDR1 SEHNR, CDR2 FQNEAQ (reference sequence). With 8 bases removed from V and 2 bases from J, the gap between germline ends came to 8 bases. The CDR3 length is 12 residues. The CDR3 DNA follows: TGTGCCAGCGAGTTTCTCACAGATACGCAGTATTTT. Encoded protein: CASEFLTDTQYF. Full variable domain (rest looked up from reference TRBV7-9 and TRBJ2-3): DTGVSQNPRHKITKRGQNVTFRCDPISEHNRLYWYRQTLGQGPEFLTYFQNEAQLEKSRLLSDRFSAERPKGSFSTLEIQRTEQGDSAMYLCASEFLTDTQYFGPGTRLTVL.

The chain joins TRBV5-6 to TRBJ2-2, with 9 positions matching TRBD1. The CDR3 spans 16 residues. CDR1 is SGHDT and CDR2 is YYEEEE in the germline V gene. The J segment lost 5 bases and the V segment lost 5 bases, leaving 10 bases of the junction unmatched. The CDR3 DNA sequence: TGTGCCAGCAGTCCACCCTCCGGGACAGGGACCGGGGAGCTGTTTTTT. Protein product: CASSPPSGTGTGELFF.

The CDR3 reads CASSTTGGTEAFF. The CDR3 DNA is TGTGCCAGCAGCACCACAGGGGGCACTGAAGCTTTCTTT. The genes are TRBV7-9 and TRBJ1-1, with TRBD1 identical over 8 bases. V was pared by 5 bases and J by 4 bases, with 3 bases of the junction left unmatched. There are 13 residues in the CDR3. Germline V gene lookup returns CDR1 SEHNR and CDR2 FQNEAQ (reference sequence).

This clone was detected only once. The J gene is TRBJ2-7, the V gene TRBV10-3; D gene unclear. Trimming pared 8 bases from V and 2 bases from J, leaving 19 bases between. Germline V gives CDR1 ENHRY, CDR2 SYGVKD. The CDR3 has 15 residues. DNA for the CDR3: TGTGCCATCGGCGGACCGATCCTGGATGCCTACGAGCAGTACTTC. Translated: CAIGGPILDAYEQYF.

The V call is TRBV6-1, the J call TRBJ1-2, with 9 bases that match TRBD1. This CDR3 has 16 residues. Germline CDR1 reads MNHNS; CDR2 reads SASEGT. The V and J ends lost 3 bases and 5 bases, in that order; junction bases with no gene match: 10. The CDR3 is CASSEGQGDQGYGYTF. CDR3 sequence (DNA): TGTGCCAGCAGTGAGGGACAGGGAGATCAGGGGTATGGCTACACCTTC.

The CDR3: CASSFGIYQPQHF. The CDR3 nucleotides are TGTGCCAGCAGCTTCGGGATCTATCAGCCCCAGCATTTT. The J gene is TRBJ1-5, the V gene TRBV7-6; D not resolved. Germline lookup yields CDR1 SGHVS and CDR2 FNYEAQ. Deletions cut 3 bases from V and 5 bases from J, with 8 bases between. This CDR3 contains 13 residues.

The chain employs TRBV7-9 and TRBJ2-5; no definite D call. Germline CDR1 is SEHNR and CDR2 is FQNEAQ (reference sequence). Trimming removed 5 bases from V and 2 bases from J, with 18 bases in between. The CDR3 contains 16 residues. The DNA for the CDR3 is TGTGCCAGCAGCGACTCGCTGGCTTACAGTCAAGAGACCCAGTACTTC. This translates into CASSDSLAYSQETQYF.

This clone was observed a few times. V and J are TRBV4-1 and TRBJ2-2; D gene ambiguous. V gave up 1 base and J gave up 6 bases, with 12 bases separating them. This CDR3 spans 15 amino acids. CDR1 and CDR2 (germline): MGHRA, YSYEKL. CDR3 residues: CASSQVGYSSGELFF. The CDR3 coding sequence is TGCGCCAGCAGCCAAGTGGGGTACTCGTCCGGGGAGCTGTTTTTT.

The rearrangement uses TRBV29-1 and TRBJ1-4; possible D gene TRBD1, 6 bases. The CDR3 consists of 12 residues. Per the germline V gene, CDR1 is SQVTM and CDR2 is ANQGSEA. V lost 8 bases, J lost 5 bases, and 12 bases lay in between. CDR3 residues: CSIAGENEKLFF. CDR3 in DNA: TGCAGCATCGCAGGGGAGAATGAAAAACTGTTTTTT.

Only one count was recorded for this clone. The chain links TRBV11-3 to TRBJ2-1, with a weak D call TRBD2 (6 bases). Trimming cost V 3 bases and J 7 bases, with 13 bases left between them. Germline CDR1 is SGHNT and CDR2 is YENEEA. This CDR3 region has 14 residues. The CDR3 nucleotides read TGTGCCAGCAGCTTGGGTGGGGGGTCAAATGAGCAGTTCTTC. Translated: CASSLGGGSNEQFF.

V gene TRBV14 combines with J gene TRBJ2-1; D possibly corresponds to TRBD2 (6 bases). Looked up from germline, CDR1 is SGHDN and CDR2 is FVKESK. V was shortened by 5 bases and J by 0 bases, with 14 bases between the two germline ends. The CDR3 totals 16 residues. DNA of the CDR3: TGTGCCAGCAGCAACCGGGCGGGAAGCTCCTACAATGAGCAGTTCTTC. This translates into CASSNRAGSSYNEQFF.

The V gene is TRBV7-8, the J gene TRBJ1-3; D might be TRBD1 (5 bases). V was trimmed by 5 bases and J by 2 bases, leaving 13 bases between them. The CDR3 extends over 15 amino acids. In germline, CDR1 is SGHVS, CDR2 FQNEAQ. CDR3 DNA sequence: TGTGCCAGCAGCCCTGCCGGGACCGCTGGAAACACCATATATTTT. As protein: CASSPAGTAGNTIYF. Drawing the rest from reference TRBV7-8 and TRBJ1-3, the complete variable domain is GAGVSQSPRYKVAKRGQDVALRCDPISGHVSLFWYQQALGQGPEFLTYFQNEAQLDKSGLPSDRFFAERPEGSVSTLKIQRTQQEDSAVYLCASSPAGTAGNTIYFGEGSWLTVV.

The rearrangement joins TRBV19 to TRBJ1-5; the D is unclear. The CDR3 totals 16 residues. Germline V CDR1 and CDR2: LNHDA, SQIVND (reference sequence). V was trimmed by 7 bases and J by 0 bases, leaving 16 bases between them. In DNA form, the CDR3 reads TGTGCCAGTACCACCTCTAGGGTCCCTAGCAATCAGCCCCAGCATTTT. This gives the protein CASTTSRVPSNQPQHF.

This clone turned up a few times. The CDR3 nucleotides are TGTGCCACCAGCAGAGCTTATGGGCAGGGGGCGAACACTGAAGCTTTCTTT. It codes for CATSRAYGQGANTEAFF. This chain uses TRBV15 with TRBJ1-1; 8 bases agree with TRBD1. V dropped 1 base and J dropped 1; count of bases not matched to a gene: 8. The CDR3 contains 17 residues. Germline CDR1 reads LNHNV; CDR2 reads YYDKDF (reference sequence). The variable domain in full, with the rest retrieved from reference TRBV15 and TRBJ1-1, is DAMVIQNPRYQVTQFGKPVTLSCSQTLNHNVMYWYQQKSSQAPKLLFHYYDKDFNNEADTPDNFQSRRPNTSFCFLDIRSPGLGDTAMYLCATSRAYGQGANTEAFFGQGTRLTVV.

This clone was seen only a few times. The chain uses TRBV6-5 and TRBJ2-7; D could derive from TRBD1 or TRBD2 (5 bases each). CDR3 length: 15 amino acids. V was clipped by 8 bases and J by 1 base, with 18 bases between them. Germline CDR1 is MNHEY and CDR2 is SVGAGI. The CDR3 sequence is CASGGWGEGSYEQYF. As DNA, the CDR3 is TGTGCCAGCGGGGGTTGGGGCGAGGGTTCCTACGAGCAGTACTTC.